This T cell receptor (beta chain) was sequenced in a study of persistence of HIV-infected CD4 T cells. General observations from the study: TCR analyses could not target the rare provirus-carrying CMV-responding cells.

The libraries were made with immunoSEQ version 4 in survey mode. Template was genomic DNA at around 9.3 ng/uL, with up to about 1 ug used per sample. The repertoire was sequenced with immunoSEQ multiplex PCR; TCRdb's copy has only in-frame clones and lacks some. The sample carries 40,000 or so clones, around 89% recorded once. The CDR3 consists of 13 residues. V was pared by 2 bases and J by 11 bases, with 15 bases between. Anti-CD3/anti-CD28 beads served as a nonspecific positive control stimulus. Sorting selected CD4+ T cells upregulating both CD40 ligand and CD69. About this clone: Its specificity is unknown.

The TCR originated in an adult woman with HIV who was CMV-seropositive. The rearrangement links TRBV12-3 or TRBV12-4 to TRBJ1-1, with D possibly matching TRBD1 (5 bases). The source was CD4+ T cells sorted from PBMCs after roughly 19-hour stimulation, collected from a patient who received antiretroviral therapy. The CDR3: CASSLTGGISAFF. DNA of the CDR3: TGTGCCAGCAGTTTAACTGGGGGTATAAGTGCTTTCTTT.